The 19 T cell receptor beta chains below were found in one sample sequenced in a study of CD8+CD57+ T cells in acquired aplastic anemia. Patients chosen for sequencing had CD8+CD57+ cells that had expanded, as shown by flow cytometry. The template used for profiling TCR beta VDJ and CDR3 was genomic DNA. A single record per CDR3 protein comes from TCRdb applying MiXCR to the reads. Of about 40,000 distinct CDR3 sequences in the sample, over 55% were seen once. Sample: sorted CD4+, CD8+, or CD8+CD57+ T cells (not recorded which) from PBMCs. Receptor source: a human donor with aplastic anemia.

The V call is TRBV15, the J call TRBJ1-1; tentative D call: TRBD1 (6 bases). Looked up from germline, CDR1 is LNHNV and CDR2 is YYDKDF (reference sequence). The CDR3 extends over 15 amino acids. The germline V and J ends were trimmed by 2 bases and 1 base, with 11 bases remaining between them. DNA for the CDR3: TGTGCCACCAGCAGAAGCCCAGGGGCGAACACTGAAGCTTTCTTT. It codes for CATSRSPGANTEAFF.

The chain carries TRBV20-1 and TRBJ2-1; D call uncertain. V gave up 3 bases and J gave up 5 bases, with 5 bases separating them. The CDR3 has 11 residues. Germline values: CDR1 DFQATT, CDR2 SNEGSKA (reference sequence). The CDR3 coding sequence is TGCAGTGCTAGTAAAAACAATGAGCAGTTCTTC. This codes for CSASKNNEQFF.

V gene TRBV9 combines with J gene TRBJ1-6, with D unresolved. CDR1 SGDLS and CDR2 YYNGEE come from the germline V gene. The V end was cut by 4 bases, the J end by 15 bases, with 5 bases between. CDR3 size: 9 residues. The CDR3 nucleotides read TGTGCCAGCAGCCCGAACCTCCACTTT. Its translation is CASSPNLHF.

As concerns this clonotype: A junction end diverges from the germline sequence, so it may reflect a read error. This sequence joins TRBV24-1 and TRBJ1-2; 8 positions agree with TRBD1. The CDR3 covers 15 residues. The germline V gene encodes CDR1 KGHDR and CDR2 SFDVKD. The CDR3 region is CDLGQGALGPYGYTF. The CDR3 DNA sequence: TGCGACCTGGGGCAGGGGGCGCTGGGGCCGTATGGCTACACCTTC.

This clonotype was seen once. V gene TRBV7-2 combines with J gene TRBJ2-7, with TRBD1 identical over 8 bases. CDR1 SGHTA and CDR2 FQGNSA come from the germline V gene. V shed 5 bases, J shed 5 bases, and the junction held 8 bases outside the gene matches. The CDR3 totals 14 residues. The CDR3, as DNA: TGTGCCAGCAGCCCCGGGCAGGGGGCCAACGAGCAGTACTTC. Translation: CASSPGQGANEQYF. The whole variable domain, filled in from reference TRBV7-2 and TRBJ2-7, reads GAGVSQSPSNKVTEKGKDVELRCDPISGHTALYWYRQSLGQGLEFLIYFQGNSAPDKSGLPSDRFSAERTGGSVSTLTIQRTQQEDSAVYLCASSPGQGANEQYFGPGTRLTVT.

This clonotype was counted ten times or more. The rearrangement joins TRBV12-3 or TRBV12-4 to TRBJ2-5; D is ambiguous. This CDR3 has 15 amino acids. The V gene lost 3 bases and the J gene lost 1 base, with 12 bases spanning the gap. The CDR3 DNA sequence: TGTGCCAGCAGTTTTATTCCCGCAGGCCAAGAGACCCAGTACTTC. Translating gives CASSFIPAGQETQYF.

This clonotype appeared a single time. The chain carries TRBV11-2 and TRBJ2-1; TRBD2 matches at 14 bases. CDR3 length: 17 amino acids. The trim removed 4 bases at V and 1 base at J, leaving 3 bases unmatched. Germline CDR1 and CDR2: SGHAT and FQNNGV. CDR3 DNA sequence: TGTGCCAGCAGCTGGACTAGCGGGGGGACTTCCTACAATGAGCAGTTCTTC. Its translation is CASSWTSGGTSYNEQFF. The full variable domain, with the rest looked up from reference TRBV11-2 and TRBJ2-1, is EAGVAQSPRYKIIEKRQSVAFWCNPISGHATLYWYQQILGQGPKLLIQFQNNGVVDDSQLPKDRFSAERLKGVDSTLKIQPAKLEDSAVYLCASSWTSGGTSYNEQFFGPGTRLTVL.

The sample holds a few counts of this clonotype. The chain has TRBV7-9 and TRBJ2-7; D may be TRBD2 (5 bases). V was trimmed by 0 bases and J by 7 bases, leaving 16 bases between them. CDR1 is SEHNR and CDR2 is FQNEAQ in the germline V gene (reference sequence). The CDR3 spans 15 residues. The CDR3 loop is CASSLASGGGREQYF. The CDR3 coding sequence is TGTGCCAGCAGCTTAGCGTCGGGCGGAGGTAGAGAGCAGTACTTC.

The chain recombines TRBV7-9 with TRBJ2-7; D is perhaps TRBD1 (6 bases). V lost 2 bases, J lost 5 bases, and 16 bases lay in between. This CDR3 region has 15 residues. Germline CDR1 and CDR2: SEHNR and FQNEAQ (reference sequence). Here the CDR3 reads CASSLPSTGYHEQYF. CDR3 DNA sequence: TGTGCCAGCAGCTTACCATCGACAGGCTACCACGAGCAGTACTTC.

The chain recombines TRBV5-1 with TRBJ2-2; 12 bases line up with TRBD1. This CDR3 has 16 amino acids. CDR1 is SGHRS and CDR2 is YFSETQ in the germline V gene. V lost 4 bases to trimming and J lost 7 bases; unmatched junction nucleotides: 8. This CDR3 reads CASSVGTGGFGGELFF. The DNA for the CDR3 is TGCGCCAGCAGCGTGGGGACAGGGGGCTTCGGCGGGGAGCTGTTTTTT.

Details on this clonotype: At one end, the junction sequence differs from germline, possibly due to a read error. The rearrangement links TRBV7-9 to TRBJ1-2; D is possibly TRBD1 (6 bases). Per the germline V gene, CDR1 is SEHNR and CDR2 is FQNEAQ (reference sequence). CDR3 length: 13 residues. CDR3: CASSPQGSHGYTF. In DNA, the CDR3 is TGTGCCAGCAGCCCCCAGGGGAGCCATGGCTATACCTTC. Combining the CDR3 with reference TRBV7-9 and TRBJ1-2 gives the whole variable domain DTGVSQNPRHKITKRGQNVTFRCDPISEHNRLYWYRQTLGQGPEFLTYFQNEAQLEKSRLLSDRFSAERPKGSFSTLEIQRTEQGDSAMYLCASSPQGSHGYTFGSGTRLTVV.

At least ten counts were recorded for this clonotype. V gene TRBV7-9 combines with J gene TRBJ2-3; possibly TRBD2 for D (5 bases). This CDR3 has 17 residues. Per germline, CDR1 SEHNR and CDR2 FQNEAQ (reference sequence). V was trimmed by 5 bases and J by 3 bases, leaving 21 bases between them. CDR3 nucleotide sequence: TGTGCCAGCAGCCTCCGTTTGAGGGCCGGTTGGACAGATACGCAGTATTTT. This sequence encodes CASSLRLRAGWTDTQYF.

CDR3 bases: TGTGCCAGCAGTCAGCAGCTGAACACTGAAGCTTTCTTT. Translated, it gives CASSQQLNTEAFF. V is TRBV7-6 and J is TRBJ1-1; D is ambiguous. CDR3 length equals 13 residues. V was trimmed by 6 bases and J by 0 bases, leaving 8 bases between them. Germline V CDR1 and CDR2: SGHVS, FNYEAQ.

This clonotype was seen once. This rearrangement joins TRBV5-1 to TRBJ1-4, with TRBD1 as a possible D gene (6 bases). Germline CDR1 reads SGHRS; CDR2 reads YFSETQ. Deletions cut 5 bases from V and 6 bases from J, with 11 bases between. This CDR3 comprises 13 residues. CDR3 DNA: TGCGCCAGCAGGGGGGACACGGATGAAAAACTGTTTTTT. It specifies CASRGDTDEKLFF.

The DNA of the CDR3 is TGTGCCAGTAGTATCGTTAGCAGGGGCAATTCACCCCTCCACTTT. Protein product: CASSIVSRGNSPLHF. This chain connects TRBV19 to TRBJ1-6, with D perhaps matching TRBD1 (6 bases). CDR3 length: 15 residues. CDR1 is LNHDA and CDR2 is SQIVND in the germline V gene (reference sequence). Trimming shortened V by 3 bases and J by 7 bases, and 13 bases separated the two germline ends. Drawing the rest from reference TRBV19 and TRBJ1-6, the complete variable domain is DGGITQSPKYLFRKEGQNVTLSCEQNLNHDAMYWYRQDPGQGLRLIYYSQIVNDFQKGDIAEGYSVSREKKESFPLTVTSAQKNPTAFYLCASSIVSRGNSPLHFGNGTRLTVT.

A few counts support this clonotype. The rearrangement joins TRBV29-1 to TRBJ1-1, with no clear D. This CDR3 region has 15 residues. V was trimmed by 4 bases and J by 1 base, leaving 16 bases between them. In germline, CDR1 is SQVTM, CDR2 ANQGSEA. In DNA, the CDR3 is TGCAGCGTTGTAATACCGGGTTTCAAGAACACTGAAGCTTTCTTT. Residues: CSVVIPGFKNTEAFF.

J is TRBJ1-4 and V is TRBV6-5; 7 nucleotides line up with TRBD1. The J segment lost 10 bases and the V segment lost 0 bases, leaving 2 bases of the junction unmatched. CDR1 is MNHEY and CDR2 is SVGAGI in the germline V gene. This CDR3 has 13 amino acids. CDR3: CASSYSPGGKLFF. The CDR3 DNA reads TGTGCCAGCAGTTACTCTCCAGGGGGAAAACTGTTTTTT.

CDR3 bases: TGTGCCAGCAGCTTGGCCCCAAGGGGGGACACCATATATTTT. As protein: CASSLAPRGDTIYF. The chain combines TRBV11-2 with TRBJ1-3; maybe TRBD1 (6 bases). Germline V lookup: CDR1 SGHAT, CDR2 FQNNGV. Trimming took off 3 bases at V and 8 bases at J, with 14 bases between the two ends. The CDR3 consists of 14 residues.

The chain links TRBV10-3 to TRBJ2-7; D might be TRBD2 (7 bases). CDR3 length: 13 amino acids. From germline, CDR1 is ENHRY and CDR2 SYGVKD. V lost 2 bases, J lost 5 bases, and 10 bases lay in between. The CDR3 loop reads CAISETGRDEQYF. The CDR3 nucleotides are TGTGCCATCAGTGAGACAGGGAGGGACGAGCAGTACTTC.